This TCR beta chain derives from a study of T cell repertoires in cytomegalovirus infection. Looking at the study overall: Both recently identified HLA-C-restricted and well-studied HLA-B-restricted CMV epitopes were used in the study. Based on public TCR beta signatures, there were indications of CMV infection and of a matching HLA type.

This clonotype occurred many times. Its antigen is not identified. Study-wide results and limits: The ex vivo response was dominated by HLA-C-restricted CMV-specific TCR beta clonotypes.

TCRdb re-called the reads through MiXCR, storing one row per CDR3 protein. The repertoire holds 300,000 or so distinct CDR3 sequences, with roughly 25% as singletons. The ends lost 3 bases at V and 2 bases at J; junction bases unmatched: 4. This CDR3 has 15 amino acids. CDR1 is SGHTA and CDR2 is FQGNSA in the germline V gene. This chain connects TRBV7-2 to TRBJ2-3, with 8 bases that match TRBD1. This material consisted of cultured PBMCs, taken from culture after CMV antigen stimulation. This clonotype was obtained from a human donor in good health (CMV status not recorded). Some clones in this sample may be carry-over from other donors' samples. CDR3 in DNA: TGTGCCAGCAGCTTCGGACAGGGCTACACAGATACGCAGTATTTT. Protein product: CASSFGQGYTDTQYF.